The 2 T cell receptor beta chains listed next were all sequenced from one sample in a study of cytomegalovirus exposure and HLA in healthy donors. Primers for the PCR totalled 60 Vbeta and 13 Jbeta. TCRdb's copy holds only in-frame clones and misses some; the assay was immunoSEQ multiplex PCR. The table has around 200,000 clones, roughly 80% seen once; the top ten hold around 3.1%. Sequencing was carried out using PBMCs. These TCRs come from a female donor in good health and CMV-seronegative.

On this clone: In the same sample, other DNA sequences code for this CDR3. The chain is built from TRBV7-3 and TRBJ2-3, with D unclear. CDR1 is SGHTA, CDR2 FQGTGA, per germline. Trimming pared 1 base from V and 5 bases from J, leaving 4 bases between. CDR3 size: 12 residues. The CDR3 region is CASSLSRDTQYF. In nucleotides, the CDR3 is TGTGCCAGCAGCTTAAGTCGAGATACGCAGTATTTT.

The chain combines TRBV7-8 with TRBJ2-1; D not certain. Trimming pared 1 base from V and 9 bases from J, leaving 7 bases between. Germline values: CDR1 SGHVS, CDR2 FQNEAQ. The CDR3 runs 12 residues. CDR3 coding DNA: TGTGCCAGCAGCTTAGTCTTCTTTGAGCAGTTCTTC. Translating gives CASSLVFFEQFF.